The 24 T cell receptor beta chains below come from one sample, sequenced in a study of CD8 T cells in ankylosing spondylitis. Using its own MiXCR run on the 5' RACE reads, TCRdb lists one record per CDR3 protein. This table holds some 240,000 distinct CDR3 sequences, about 9.1% found once. The sample comprised blood, either unsorted or a sorted T cell fraction (not recorded which). The receptors come from a male donor with ankylosing spondylitis or in good health (not recorded which).

At least ten counts were recorded for this clonotype. In DNA, the CDR3 is TGTGCCAGCAGTCGCGGACAGGGGGCCATAAACACTGAAGCTTTCTTT. Translating gives CASSRGQGAINTEAFF. This sequence joins TRBV27 and TRBJ1-1, with 11 bases that match TRBD1. This CDR3 spans 16 amino acids. The V gene's germline CDR1 is MNHEY and CDR2 SMNVEV (reference sequence). V was pared by 5 bases and J by 2 bases, with 7 bases of the junction left unmatched.

The chain is built from TRBV12-3 or TRBV12-4 and TRBJ1-1; 8 bases match TRBD1. J was trimmed by 5 bases and V by 6 bases; bases with no gene match: 5. The CDR3 has 13 residues. CDR3 in DNA: TGTGCCAGCAGGGCAGGGGGCGGTACTGAAGCTTTCTTT. It yields the protein CASRAGGGTEAFF.

This clonotype occurred many times. V and J are TRBV11-2 and TRBJ1-6; D not resolved. The germline gives CDR1 SGHAT, CDR2 FQNNGV. V shed 2 bases and J shed 0 bases, with 14 bases lying between them. The CDR3 runs to 18 residues. The CDR3 protein is CASSLWADSSSYNSPLHF. Written as DNA, the CDR3 is TGTGCCAGCAGCTTATGGGCGGATTCCAGCTCCTATAATTCACCCCTCCACTTT.

This clonotype was observed many times. The chain couples TRBV7-8 to TRBJ2-2, with TRBD2 as a possible D gene (6 bases). The germline V gene encodes CDR1 SGHVS and CDR2 FQNEAQ. Between the trimmed V and J ends, which lost 0 bases and 5 bases, there was a span of 16 bases. The CDR3 is made up of 17 amino acids. The CDR3 DNA reads TGTGCCAGCAGCTTAGCGGCCCAACTAGCCCTAACCGGGGAGCTGTTTTTT. Translating it yields CASSLAAQLALTGELFF.

This clonotype was counted only a few times. V usage is TRBV20-1 and J usage is TRBJ2-7, with D possibly TRBD1 on 6 matching bases. The CDR3 totals 14 residues. CDR1 and CDR2 from the germline V gene are DFQATT and SNEGSKA (reference sequence). The V gene lost 1 base and the J gene lost 5 bases, with 15 bases spanning the gap. CDR3 sequence reads: CSARVIIRGDEQYF. The CDR3 DNA follows: TGCAGTGCTAGAGTAATAATCAGGGGCGACGAGCAGTACTTC.

This clonotype was detected many times. The chain recombines TRBV29-1 with TRBJ1-1, with D hard to call. V was pared by 5 bases and J by 0 bases, with 4 bases between. The CDR3 has 11 residues. Germline values: CDR1 SQVTM, CDR2 ANQGSEA. CDR3 loop: CSVSVNTEAFF. CDR3 DNA sequence: TGCAGCGTTAGTGTGAACACTGAAGCTTTCTTT.

In its sample, this clonotype was seen many times. V gene TRBV7-9 combines with J gene TRBJ2-1, with a possible D match to TRBD2 (6 bases). The CDR3 runs 13 residues. CDR1 SEHNR and CDR2 FQNEAQ come from the germline V gene (reference sequence). V dropped 6 bases and J dropped 7 bases, with 13 bases sitting between them. The CDR3 spells CASSPRRANEQFF. CDR3 bases: TGTGCCAGCAGTCCGAGGAGGGCGAATGAGCAGTTCTTC.

In this sample, this clonotype turned up a few times. J is TRBJ1-5 and V is TRBV27; D may be TRBD1 (5 bases). Germline CDR1 is MNHEY and CDR2 is SMNVEV (reference sequence). This CDR3 spans 16 amino acids. Between the trimmed V and J ends, which lost 6 bases and 0 bases, there was a span of 15 bases. The CDR3 DNA reads as TGTGCCAGCAGCCCCAGTGCGGGGGATAGCAATCAGCCCCAGCATTTT. It encodes CASSPSAGDSNQPQHF.

The chain links TRBV6-5 to TRBJ2-2; TRBD2 is a possible D gene (6 bases). V was cut by 0 bases and J by 0 bases, with 17 bases left in between. Germline V gene sequence: CDR1 MNHEY, CDR2 SVGAGI. This CDR3 spans 19 amino acids. The CDR3 bases are TGTGCCAGCAGTTACTCGGCGGGCACCGGGACTGCGAACACCGGGGAGCTGTTTTTT. This sequence encodes CASSYSAGTGTANTGELFF.

This clonotype was seen at least ten times. The rearrangement uses TRBV10-3 and TRBJ1-6, with 7 bases aligning to TRBD1. After removal of 0 bases from V and 7 bases from J, the junction contained 3 bases not matched to a gene. Germline V gene data show CDR1 as ENHRY and CDR2 as SYGVKD. The CDR3 runs 15 residues. In DNA form, the CDR3 reads TGTGCCATCAGTGAGTCGACAGGGAACAATTCACCCCTCCACTTT. Translation gives CAISESTGNNSPLHF.

This clonotype has a count of ten or more. This chain uses TRBV4-3 with TRBJ2-1; 9 bases map to TRBD1. CDR1 LGHNA and CDR2 YSLEER come from the germline V gene. This CDR3 has 15 amino acids. Trimming cost V 0 bases and J 8 bases; bases outside gene matches: 5. The CDR3 protein is CASSQDVRQGDEQFF. The CDR3 bases are TGCGCCAGCAGCCAAGACGTACGACAGGGGGATGAGCAGTTCTTC.

The V call is TRBV29-1, the J call TRBJ1-2; D might be TRBD1 (6 bases). The CDR3 loop spans 12 amino acids. Germline V gene data show CDR1 as SQVTM and CDR2 as ANQGSEA. The germline V and J ends were trimmed by 6 bases and 5 bases, with 13 bases remaining between them. Here the CDR3 reads CSVPGQGYGYTF. CDR3 nucleotide sequence: TGCAGCGTCCCGGGACAAGGATATGGCTACACCTTC.

This clonotype has ten or more counts. V gene TRBV18 combines with J gene TRBJ2-3, with 13 bases fitting TRBD2. Germline CDR1 reads KGHSH; CDR2 reads LQKENI. V was pared by 3 bases and J by 4 bases, with 4 bases of the junction left unmatched. The CDR3 totals 16 residues. The CDR3 protein is CASSPLGLAGADTQYF. In nucleotides, the CDR3 is TGTGCCAGCTCACCGCTCGGACTAGCGGGAGCAGATACGCAGTATTTT.

This chain links TRBV5-1 with TRBJ2-7; 9 positions agree with TRBD1. Per the germline V gene, CDR1 is SGHRS and CDR2 is YFSETQ. The CDR3 has 15 residues. Losses at the gene ends were 0 bases for V and 6 bases for J; bases not matched to a gene: 7. DNA for the CDR3: TGCGCCAGCAGCTTGGTCACGGGACAGGGAACCGAGCAGTACTTC. This encodes CASSLVTGQGTEQYF.

The chain carries TRBV5-1 and TRBJ2-3; the D gene is possibly TRBD2 (5 bases). The germline V gene has CDR1 SGHRS and CDR2 YFSETQ. This CDR3 region has 17 residues. Trimming took 4 bases from V and 0 from J, leaving 18 bases between them. The CDR3 DNA reads TGCGCCAGCAGCCCAGAGGGCTATCCCCCTAGCACAGATACGCAGTATTTT. It translates to CASSPEGYPPSTDTQYF.

There are many counts of this clonotype. The chain joins TRBV5-1 to TRBJ1-2; possibly TRBD1 for D (5 bases). This CDR3 has 14 amino acids. Per the germline V gene, CDR1 is SGHRS and CDR2 is YFSETQ. Trimming took off 2 bases at V and 3 bases at J, with 11 bases between the two ends. The CDR3 DNA sequence: TGCGCCAGCAGCTTAGGCGGAGGGGACTATGGCTACACCTTC. Its protein product is CASSLGGGDYGYTF.

The rearrangement links TRBV6-1 to TRBJ2-2, with TRBD1 identical over 8 bases. Trimming at V came to 7 bases and at J to 1 base, leaving 2 bases not matched to a gene. From germline, CDR1 is MNHNS and CDR2 SASEGT. CDR3 length: 14 amino acids. The CDR3 DNA is TGTGCCAGCACAGGGGGCAGGAACACCGGGGAGCTGTTTTTT. It translates to CASTGGRNTGELFF.

This clonotype was recorded many times. The chain is built from TRBV3-1 and TRBJ2-1; the match to TRBD2 covers 7 bases. With V trimmed by 0 bases and J by 10 bases, 6 bases remained unmatched. Germline CDR1 reads LGHDT; CDR2 reads YNNKEL (reference sequence). CDR3 length: 14 amino acids. The CDR3 DNA sequence: TGTGCCAGCAGCCAAGATCTTGCGGGGGTCGAGCAGTTCTTC. This encodes CASSQDLAGVEQFF.

This clonotype was seen many times. The chain is built from TRBV20-1 and TRBJ2-4; 12 bases fit TRBD2. V lost 3 bases to trimming and J lost 7 bases; unmatched junction nucleotides: 10. The CDR3 totals 16 residues. CDR1 DFQATT and CDR2 SNEGSKA come from the germline V gene (reference sequence). The CDR3 DNA sequence: TGCAGTGCTAGTCTTCTAGCGGGAGGGCCAAGGAACATTCAGTACTTC. Its translation: CSASLLAGGPRNIQYF.

The chain is built from TRBV20-1 and TRBJ1-5, with D possibly TRBD1 on 5 matching bases. The CDR3 covers 10 residues. Trimming removed 6 bases from V and 13 bases from J, with 13 bases in between. Germline-derived CDR1 and CDR2 are DFQATT and SNEGSKA (reference sequence). In nucleotides, the CDR3 is TGCAGTGCCGGGGACTCCGGACAGCATTTT. Its translation is CSAGDSGQHF.

This clonotype has a count of ten or more. The chain couples TRBV7-2 to TRBJ1-6, with 10 positions matching TRBD1. V dropped 1 base and J dropped 6; count of bases not matched to a gene: 3. The CDR3 is 16 residues long. From germline, CDR1 is SGHTA and CDR2 FQGNSA. In DNA, the CDR3 is TGTGCCAGCAGCTTAGAGACAGGGGGCCGTAATTCACCCCTCCACTTT. Its translation: CASSLETGGRNSPLHF.

This clonotype was found many times. The CDR3, as DNA: TGTGCCAGCGCCTACTCCCCCACAGATACGCAGTATTTT. Encoded protein: CASAYSPTDTQYF. This chain connects TRBV7-3 to TRBJ2-3; D ambiguous. The CDR3 is made up of 13 amino acids. V was trimmed by 8 bases and J by 2 bases, leaving 11 bases between them. Per the germline V gene, CDR1 is SGHTA and CDR2 is FQGTGA.

About this clonotype itself: This may be a read error, as it is one base from a much larger clone. The chain recombines TRBV20-1 with TRBJ2-5; D ambiguous. The CDR3 is made up of 14 amino acids. Deletions cut 5 bases from V and 5 bases from J, with 18 bases between. Per germline, CDR1 DFQATT and CDR2 SNEGSKA (reference sequence). CDR3 sequence reads: CSALEIGKAETQYF. Here the CDR3 DNA reads TGCAGTGCTCTCGAAATAGGGAAGGCGGAGACCCAGTACTTC.

At least ten counts were recorded for this clonotype. The chain carries TRBV9 and TRBJ2-5; a possible D gene is TRBD1 (5 bases). Trimming removed 8 bases at V and 5 bases at J, with 10 bases between. The length of the CDR3 is 11 residues. Germline CDR1 SGDLS, CDR2 YYNGEE. The CDR3 DNA reads TGTGCCAGTCCCAAGGGGGAGACCCAGTACTTC. This codes for CASPKGETQYF.